The source of this TCR beta chain is a study of blood T cell repertoires in COVID-19. Across the study: Samples of COVID-19 (acute and convalescent) were obtained from the United States, Italy and Spain. The analysed material was cDNA or gDNA that came from T cells, B-cell-depleted T cells, or PBMCs.

Measured with immunoSEQ multiplex PCR; TCRdb has only the in-frame clones, and not every one. The table has some 270,000 clones, approximately 86% seen once. Sequences were obtained from peripheral blood. The source of this sequence is a human donor with COVID-19, enrolled during active disease. The donor label of this sample is uncertain.

Here the CDR3 DNA reads TGTGCCAGCAGGCTTTCTGGGACTAGCGGGACCGGGGAGCTGTTTTTT. Translation gives CASRLSGTSGTGELFF. J is TRBJ2-2 and V is TRBV28; TRBD2 matches at 12 bases. Trimming removed 6 bases from V and 5 bases from J; junction bases left unmatched: 7. The CDR3 covers 16 residues. CDR1 is MDHEN, CDR2 SYDVKM, per germline.